The clone carrying this TCR beta chain occurred many times. The sample comes from a study of T cells after yellow fever vaccination. Study results and caveats: One caveat is that FACS-sorted repertoires could contain abundant clonotypes contaminating from the bulk population. Researchers noted that a small share of clonotypes showed up in both CD4 and CD8 compartments.

With V trimmed by 0 bases and J by 2 bases, 4 bases remained unmatched. Germline V lookup: CDR1 SGHRS, CDR2 YFSETQ. This CDR3 is 16 amino acids long. From the 5' RACE reads, TCRdb called clonotypes with MiXCR, one entry per CDR3 protein. The sample yields about 45,000 distinct CDR3 sequences, 5% to 8% seen once. The gene calls are TRBV5-1 and TRBJ2-2; 7 nucleotides match TRBD2. The TCR sequence derives from a man aged 25-45 years who received the YFV17D yellow fever vaccine. The input for sequencing was PBMCs, either bulk or a sorted T-cell subset (CD4+, CD8+, memory, or dextramer-sorted; not recorded which), taken 45 days after the yellow fever booster vaccination. The CDR3 bases are TGCGCCAGCAGCTTGGTAGCGGGCATCAACACCGGGGAGCTGTTTTTT. Translating it yields CASSLVAGINTGELFF.